These T cell receptor beta chains were read from a single sample in a study of T cell responses to AZD1222 COVID-19 vaccine. Measured with immunoSEQ multiplex PCR; TCRdb has only the in-frame clones, and not every one. The data show 100,000 to 150,000 clones, with roughly nine tenths seen just once and over 1.5% held by the top ten. Sequenced material: peripheral blood, taken on day 0 of AZD1222 vaccination. These receptors all stem from an adult in good health. The CDR3 runs from the conserved cysteine through the conserved F or W. A D gene is named only where the DNA matches it firmly. Where a row states a size, it is once, few, many or the class of an expanded clone; other rows omit it.

j_gene: TRBJ2-2; len: 15; d_gene: .; v_gene: TRBV7-2; abundance: once; CDR3aa: CASSPWTDRTGELFF; CDR3nt: TGTGCCAGCAGCCCCTGGACTGATCGCACCGGGGAGCTGTTTTTT
j_gene: TRBJ1-1; len: 13; d_gene: .; v_gene: TRBV15; abundance: .; CDR3aa: CATSSYVNTEAFF; CDR3nt: TGTGCCACCAGCAGTTACGTTAACACTGAAGCTTTCTTT
j_gene: TRBJ1-2; len: 12; d_gene: .; v_gene: TRBV2; abundance: .; CDR3aa: CASSEGSYGYTF; CDR3nt: TGTGCCAGCAGTGAGGGCAGCTATGGCTACACCTTC
j_gene: TRBJ2-1; len: 15; d_gene: .; v_gene: TRBV27; abundance: .; CDR3aa: CASSLRQTQRNEQFF; CDR3nt: TGTGCCAGCAGTTTAAGACAGACCCAAAGGAATGAGCAGTTCTTC
j_gene: TRBJ1-2; len: 15; d_gene: TRBD1; v_gene: TRBV6-2/TRBV6-3; abundance: .; CDR3aa: CASSHPDREGYGYTF; CDR3nt: TGTGCCAGCAGCCACCCGGACAGGGAAGGCTATGGCTACACCTTC
j_gene: TRBJ1-1; len: 13; d_gene: .; v_gene: TRBV11-3; abundance: .; CDR3aa: CASTRAQGTEAFF; CDR3nt: TGTGCCAGCACCCGCGCACAGGGCACTGAAGCTTTCTTT
j_gene: TRBJ1-5; len: 14; d_gene: .; v_gene: TRBV18; abundance: .; CDR3aa: CASSPIVGNQPQHF; CDR3nt: TGTGCCAGCTCACCAATTGTGGGGAATCAGCCCCAGCATTTT
j_gene: TRBJ1-5; len: 14; d_gene: TRBD1; v_gene: TRBV19; abundance: .; CDR3aa: CASSGTGGSQPQHF; CDR3nt: TGTGCCAGTTCCGGGACAGGGGGCTCTCAGCCCCAGCATTTT
j_gene: TRBJ1-2; len: 14; d_gene: .; v_gene: TRBV5-1; abundance: .; CDR3aa: CASSFGVSNYGYTF; CDR3nt: TGCGCCAGCAGCTTTGGGGTGTCAAACTATGGCTACACCTTC
j_gene: TRBJ1-4; len: 15; d_gene: .; v_gene: TRBV21-1; abundance: .; CDR3aa: CASSGFRDRREKLFF; CDR3nt: TGTGCCAGCAGCGGGTTCCGGGACAGGAGGGAAAAACTGTTTTTT
j_gene: TRBJ1-1; len: 15; d_gene: .; v_gene: TRBV7-9; abundance: .; CDR3aa: CASSLVRGVGNEAFF; CDR3nt: TGTGCCAGCAGCTTAGTTCGGGGGGTGGGTAATGAAGCTTTCTTT
j_gene: TRBJ2-1; len: 19; d_gene: TRBD2; v_gene: TRBV6-2/TRBV6-3; abundance: .; CDR3aa: CASSYTGAGTSGTYNEQFF; CDR3nt: TGTGCCAGCAGTTACACTGGGGCCGGGACTAGCGGTACCTACAATGAGCAGTTCTTC
j_gene: TRBJ1-4; len: 14; d_gene: .; v_gene: TRBV18; abundance: .; CDR3aa: CASSPRAGNEKLFF; CDR3nt: TGTGCCAGCTCACCACGGGCGGGGAATGAAAAACTGTTTTTT
j_gene: TRBJ2-5; len: 15; d_gene: .; v_gene: TRBV5-1; abundance: .; CDR3aa: CASRGVGHSQETQYF; CDR3nt: TGCGCCAGCAGGGGGGTGGGCCACTCTCAAGAGACCCAGTACTTC
j_gene: TRBJ2-1; len: 15; d_gene: .; v_gene: TRBV7-2; abundance: .; CDR3aa: CASSSYSRRGNEQFF; CDR3nt: TGTGCCAGCAGCTCATATAGCCGGAGGGGCAATGAGCAGTTCTTC
j_gene: TRBJ1-2; len: 13; d_gene: .; v_gene: TRBV6-5; abundance: .; CDR3aa: CASSTGGGDGYTF; CDR3nt: TGTGCCAGCAGCACGGGTGGCGGGGATGGCTACACCTTC
j_gene: TRBJ1-2; len: 13; d_gene: .; v_gene: TRBV6-5; abundance: .; CDR3aa: CASSLTVDYGYTF; CDR3nt: TGTGCCAGCAGCCTGACAGTCGACTATGGCTACACCTTC
j_gene: TRBJ1-2; len: 13; d_gene: .; v_gene: TRBV11-3; abundance: .; CDR3aa: CASSAGGLRDYTF; CDR3nt: TGTGCCAGCAGCGCCGGAGGACTCAGGGACTACACCTTC
j_gene: TRBJ1-2; len: 13; d_gene: .; v_gene: TRBV2; abundance: once; CDR3aa: CASSGTTNYGYTF; CDR3nt: TGTGCCAGCAGTGGGACAACTAACTATGGCTACACCTTC
j_gene: TRBJ1-1; len: 13; d_gene: .; v_gene: TRBV6-5; abundance: .; CDR3aa: CASSLGSYTEAFF; CDR3nt: TGTGCCAGCAGTTTGGGAAGTTACACTGAAGCTTTCTTT
j_gene: TRBJ1-2; len: 15; d_gene: .; v_gene: TRBV5-5; abundance: .; CDR3aa: CASSPGPTTNYGYTF; CDR3nt: TGTGCCAGCAGCCCCGGGCCGACAACTAACTATGGCTACACCTTC
j_gene: TRBJ2-7; len: 15; d_gene: .; v_gene: TRBV3-1/TRBV3-2; abundance: .; CDR3aa: CASSQAPAGGYEQYF; CDR3nt: TGTGCCAGCAGCCAAGCCCCAGCAGGGGGGTACGAGCAGTACTTC
j_gene: TRBJ1-4; len: 17; d_gene: .; v_gene: TRBV4-1; abundance: .; CDR3aa: CASSPHLGAGRNEKLFF; CDR3nt: TGCGCCAGCAGCCCGCATCTCGGGGCAGGCCGTAATGAAAAACTGTTTTTT
j_gene: TRBJ1-2; len: 14; d_gene: .; v_gene: TRBV11-2; abundance: .; CDR3aa: CASSFQGLRIGYTF; CDR3nt: TGTGCCAGCAGCTTCCAGGGCCTACGTATCGGCTACACCTTC
j_gene: TRBJ2-5; len: 17; d_gene: .; v_gene: TRBV7-2; abundance: .; CDR3aa: CASSKRGREEYQETQYF; CDR3nt: TGTGCCAGCAGTAAAAGGGGGCGGGAGGAATACCAAGAGACCCAGTACTTC
j_gene: TRBJ2-3; len: 16; d_gene: TRBD2; v_gene: TRBV19; abundance: .; CDR3aa: CARRLAGGSGPDTQYF; CDR3nt: TGTGCCAGGCGACTAGCGGGGGGGTCGGGGCCAGATACGCAGTATTTT
j_gene: TRBJ2-5; len: 11; d_gene: .; v_gene: TRBV29-1; abundance: .; CDR3aa: CSVALVGTQYF; CDR3nt: TGCAGCGTTGCCTTAGTCGGGACCCAGTACTTC
j_gene: TRBJ1-3; len: 15; d_gene: TRBD1; v_gene: TRBV19; abundance: .; CDR3aa: CASSPRTGTGNTIYF; CDR3nt: TGTGCCAGTAGTCCAAGGACAGGGACTGGAAACACCATATATTTT
j_gene: TRBJ2-3; len: 13; d_gene: .; v_gene: TRBV16; abundance: .; CDR3aa: CASSQWELDTQYF; CDR3nt: TGTGCCAGCAGCCAATGGGAATTGGATACGCAGTATTTT
j_gene: TRBJ2-1; len: 12; d_gene: .; v_gene: TRBV29-1; abundance: medium-sized; CDR3aa: CSAAWTILRQFF; CDR3nt: TGCAGCGCTGCCTGGACTATTCTACGGCAGTTCTTC
j_gene: TRBJ2-1; len: 15; d_gene: .; v_gene: TRBV6-5; abundance: once; CDR3aa: CASSYEGLSYNEQFF; CDR3nt: TGTGCCAGCAGTTACGAGGGCCTCTCCTACAATGAGCAGTTCTTC
j_gene: TRBJ2-3; len: 13; d_gene: .; v_gene: TRBV19; abundance: .; CDR3aa: CASSQSITDTQYF; CDR3nt: TGTGCCAGTTCACAGTCCATCACAGATACGCAGTATTTT
j_gene: TRBJ1-6; len: 14; d_gene: .; v_gene: TRBV5-1; abundance: .; CDR3aa: CASSLETASSPLHF; CDR3nt: TGCGCCAGCAGCTTAGAGACAGCTTCTTCACCCCTCCACTTT
j_gene: TRBJ1-1; len: 15; d_gene: .; v_gene: TRBV7-9; abundance: .; CDR3aa: CASSLYGEMNTEAFF; CDR3nt: TGTGCCAGCAGCTTATATGGAGAGATGAACACTGAAGCTTTCTTT
j_gene: TRBJ2-5; len: 11; d_gene: .; v_gene: TRBV7-9; abundance: .; CDR3aa: CASTAEETQYF; CDR3nt: TGTGCCAGCACCGCAGAAGAGACCCAGTACTTC
j_gene: TRBJ1-2; len: 13; d_gene: .; v_gene: TRBV20-1; abundance: .; CDR3aa: CSASAGPAYGYTF; CDR3nt: TGCAGTGCTAGTGCCGGGCCCGCTTATGGCTACACCTTC
j_gene: TRBJ2-1; len: 16; d_gene: .; v_gene: TRBV18; abundance: .; CDR3aa: CASSLSLVGRHNEQFF; CDR3nt: TGTGCCAGCTCCCTGAGCCTCGTCGGGCGCCACAATGAGCAGTTCTTC
j_gene: TRBJ1-3; len: 14; d_gene: .; v_gene: TRBV6-5; abundance: .; CDR3aa: CASTGPSSGNTIYF; CDR3nt: TGTGCCAGCACAGGGCCCTCCTCTGGAAACACCATATATTTT
j_gene: TRBJ2-1; len: 15; d_gene: TRBD1; v_gene: TRBV5-1; abundance: .; CDR3aa: CASSTGDRGRGEQFF; CDR3nt: TGCGCCAGCAGTACCGGTGACAGGGGTCGGGGTGAGCAGTTCTTC
j_gene: TRBJ2-5; len: 16; d_gene: TRBD2; v_gene: TRBV3-1/TRBV3-2; abundance: .; CDR3aa: CASSQVGLAGQETQYF; CDR3nt: TGTGCCAGCAGCCAAGTTGGACTAGCAGGGCAAGAGACCCAGTACTTC
j_gene: TRBJ1-2; len: 12; d_gene: .; v_gene: TRBV19; abundance: .; CDR3aa: CASSLGPSGYTF; CDR3nt: TGTGCCAGTAGTCTAGGACCTAGTGGCTACACCTTC
j_gene: TRBJ2-5; len: 12; d_gene: .; v_gene: TRBV29-1; abundance: .; CDR3aa: CSVAGVQETQYF; CDR3nt: TGCAGCGTTGCCGGGGTCCAAGAGACCCAGTACTTC
j_gene: TRBJ2-6; len: 18; d_gene: TRBD1; v_gene: TRBV19; abundance: .; CDR3aa: CASSTRTGEGSGANVLTF; CDR3nt: TGTGCCAGTAGTACACGGACAGGAGAGGGCTCTGGGGCCAACGTCCTGACTTTC
j_gene: TRBJ2-1; len: 15; d_gene: TRBD2; v_gene: TRBV19; abundance: .; CDR3aa: CASSPIAGGYNEQFF; CDR3nt: TGTGCCAGTAGCCCAATAGCGGGAGGGTACAATGAGCAGTTCTTC
j_gene: TRBJ2-1; len: 16; d_gene: TRBD2; v_gene: TRBV10-3; abundance: .; CDR3aa: CAINQGQTSGDNEQFF; CDR3nt: TGTGCCATCAACCAGGGACAGACTAGCGGAGACAATGAGCAGTTCTTC
j_gene: TRBJ2-5; len: 13; d_gene: .; v_gene: TRBV7-3; abundance: .; CDR3aa: CASSRTGRETQYF; CDR3nt: TGTGCCAGCAGCCGGACGGGGCGAGAGACCCAGTACTTC
j_gene: TRBJ1-1; len: 14; d_gene: .; v_gene: TRBV7-9; abundance: .; CDR3aa: CASSSKAVNTEAFF; CDR3nt: TGTGCCAGCAGCTCGAAGGCAGTGAACACTGAAGCTTTCTTT
j_gene: TRBJ1-1; len: 15; d_gene: TRBD1; v_gene: TRBV18; abundance: .; CDR3aa: CASSRTGGYGTEAFF; CDR3nt: TGTGCCAGCTCACGGACAGGGGGCTATGGAACTGAAGCTTTCTTT
j_gene: TRBJ1-4; len: 16; d_gene: .; v_gene: TRBV11-3; abundance: .; CDR3aa: CASSLVDTGSGEKLFF; CDR3nt: TGTGCCAGCAGCTTGGTGGACACAGGGTCGGGAGAAAAACTGTTTTTT
j_gene: TRBJ1-1; len: 14; d_gene: .; v_gene: TRBV29-1; abundance: .; CDR3aa: CSVGGGSMDTEAFF; CDR3nt: TGCAGCGTTGGGGGGGGAAGTATGGACACTGAAGCTTTCTTT
j_gene: TRBJ1-2; len: 15; d_gene: TRBD1; v_gene: TRBV9; abundance: .; CDR3aa: CASSRGDRVHYGYTF; CDR3nt: TGTGCCAGCAGCAGGGGGGACAGGGTCCACTATGGCTACACCTTC
j_gene: TRBJ2-1; len: 14; d_gene: .; v_gene: TRBV12-5; abundance: .; CDR3aa: CASGLSTGVSEQFF; CDR3nt: TGTGCTAGTGGTTTGTCAACGGGGGTTTCTGAGCAGTTCTTC
j_gene: TRBJ1-1; len: 14; d_gene: .; v_gene: TRBV2; abundance: .; CDR3aa: CASSVLDTNTEAFF; CDR3nt: TGTGCCAGCAGCGTCCTGGACACTAACACTGAAGCTTTCTTT